The 16 T cell receptor beta chains reported below all come from one sample, sequenced in a study of glioma-infiltrating T cells. TCR alpha and beta CDR3 regions were amplified from RNA using iRepertoire nested multiplex PCR. TCRdb re-called the multiplex PCR reads with MiXCR, one entry per CDR3 protein. The table has 4,000 to 4,500 distinct CDR3 sequences, 20% to 25% seen once. Sequencing used glioma tissue, nonneoplastic brain tissue, or PBMCs (not recorded which). The source of these receptors is a human donor with low-grade glioma or glioblastoma, undergoing nonglioma brain surgery, or in good health (not recorded which).

About this clonotype: A much larger clone lies one base from this, so it may be a read error. The chain couples TRBV19 to TRBJ2-3; possible D gene TRBD1, 5 bases. The CDR3 is 12 residues long. Looked up from germline, CDR1 is LNHDA and CDR2 is SQIVND (reference sequence). The CDR3 coding sequence is TGTGCCAGTAGTGTACAGGATCGTACGGAGTATTTT. Its protein is CASSVQDRTEYF.

By share, this clonotype ranks as medium-sized. V and J are TRBV7-9 and TRBJ1-5; tentative D call: TRBD1 (5 bases). Germline CDR1 and CDR2: SEHNR and FQNEAQ (reference sequence). Trimming removed 1 base at V and 8 bases at J, with 9 bases between. The CDR3 extends over 13 amino acids. CDR3 coding DNA: TGTGCCAGCAGCTTAGGAGACAGCAAGCCCCAGCATTTT. The encoded protein is CASSLGDSKPQHF. The whole variable domain, filled in from reference TRBV7-9 and TRBJ1-5, reads DTGVSQNPRHKITKRGQNVTFRCDPISEHNRLYWYRQTLGQGPEFLTYFQNEAQLEKSRLLSDRFSAERPKGSFSTLEIQRTEQGDSAMYLCASSLGDSKPQHFGDGTRLSIL.

Judged by abundance, this clonotype is medium-sized. The chain joins TRBV7-9 to TRBJ2-3; 13 bases match TRBD2. The CDR3 contains 20 residues. Germline CDR1 and CDR2: SEHNR and FQNEAQ (reference sequence). V lost 4 bases and J lost 6; bases outside the gene matches: 19. CDR3 sequence: CASSSTKTLTSGGPVDTQYF. The CDR3 DNA follows: TGTGCCAGCAGCTCAACAAAGACATTGACTAGCGGGGGGCCCGTGGATACGCAGTATTTT.

This clonotype has a single count. The chain has TRBV30 and TRBJ2-7; 8 nucleotides line up with TRBD2. Germline trimming cut 0 bases from V and 7 bases from J; bases unmatched to any gene: 5. Germline loops: CDR1 GTSNPN, CDR2 SVGIG (reference sequence). The CDR3 length is 13 residues. This chain's CDR3 is CAWSVPSGYEQYV. DNA for the CDR3: TGTGCCTGGAGTGTGCCTAGCGGGTATGAGCAGTACGTC.

This clonotype was observed many times. The CDR3 region is CASSRPGEGVETQYF. DNA for the CDR3: TGTGCCAGCAGCCGCCCGGGAGAGGGTGTGGAGACCCAGTACTTC. The V gene is TRBV3-1, the J gene TRBJ2-5; TRBD2 might be the D (6 bases). The CDR3 is made up of 15 amino acids. Germline V gives CDR1 LGHDT, CDR2 YNNKEL (reference sequence). The V and J ends lost 4 bases and 5 bases respectively, with 17 bases between them.

This clonotype counts as medium-sized. This chain connects TRBV4-1 to TRBJ2-1; 8 bases align to TRBD2. V was pared by 0 bases and J by 6 bases, with 7 bases of the junction left unmatched. The CDR3 consists of 16 residues. Germline V gene data show CDR1 as MGHRA and CDR2 as YSYEKL. CDR3 amino acids: CASSQDQSGRSNEQFF. The DNA for the CDR3 is TGCGCCAGCAGCCAAGATCAGAGCGGGAGAAGCAATGAGCAGTTCTTC.

This clonotype was picked up many times. V gene TRBV2 combines with J gene TRBJ2-7, with D hard to call. This CDR3 is 14 amino acids long. Trimming took 6 bases from V and 6 from J, leaving 18 bases between them. Germline CDR1 SNHLY, CDR2 FYNNEI. This CDR3 reads CASSDLVGDSEQYF. The CDR3 DNA is TGTGCCAGCAGCGATTTGGTGGGCGATTCCGAGCAGTACTTC.

This clonotype was counted many times. This chain links TRBV30 with TRBJ1-1, with a possible D match to TRBD1 (5 bases). The V end lost 2 bases, the J end lost 1 base, and 17 bases lay between the germline ends. From germline, CDR1 is GTSNPN and CDR2 SVGIG (reference sequence). The CDR3 sequence is 16 residues long. The CDR3: CAWSQGEGRGNTEAFF. The CDR3, as DNA: TGTGCCTGGAGTCAGGGTGAGGGCCGGGGGAACACTGAAGCTTTCTTT.

The rearrangement uses TRBV27 and TRBJ2-7; unclear D gene. V was cut by 5 bases and J by 3 bases, with 14 bases left in between. The germline CDR1 and CDR2 sequences are MNHEY and SMNVEV (reference sequence). This CDR3 contains 14 residues. CDR3 sequence: CASSARALRYEQYF. The CDR3 DNA reads TGTGCCAGCAGTGCTAGAGCCCTTCGCTACGAGCAGTACTTC.

Notes on this clonotype: A much more abundant neighbour one base away suggests this may be a read error. V and J are TRBV30 and TRBJ1-5; no clear D gene. CDR3 length equals 13 residues. Germline V CDR1 and CDR2: GTSNPN, SVGIG (reference sequence). Between the trimmed V and J ends, which lost 8 bases and 5 bases, there was a span of 16 bases. The CDR3 coding sequence is TGTGCCCGTCGGGGTTATCCTGATCAGCCCCAGCATTTT. Protein product: CARRGYPDQPQHF.

This clonotype is categorized as medium-sized. The CDR3 here is CASSHLVGGGLEEQYF. The CDR3 region has the DNA TGTGCCAGCAGCCACTTGGTTGGAGGGGGCCTAGAGGAGCAGTACTTC. The chain carries TRBV7-9 and TRBJ2-7, with D maybe TRBD1 (7 bases). The germline CDR1 and CDR2 sequences are SEHNR and FQNEAQ (reference sequence). Trimming pared 5 bases from V and 7 bases from J, leaving 24 bases between. This CDR3 is 16 amino acids long.

Relative to its sample, this clonotype is medium-sized. This chain connects TRBV7-9 to TRBJ1-1; maybe TRBD1 (5 bases). The CDR3 totals 15 residues. Trimming stripped 2 bases from V and 8 bases from J, with 18 bases between. Germline-derived CDR1 and CDR2 are SEHNR and FQNEAQ (reference sequence). As DNA, the CDR3 is TGTGCCAGCAGCTTATTCTTGGGTATGCGACAGGAAGCTTTCTTT. This sequence encodes CASSLFLGMRQEAFF.

This clonotype is medium-sized within its sample. V and J are TRBV7-9 and TRBJ2-3; D not certain. V dropped 2 bases and J dropped 6 bases, with 12 bases sitting between them. This CDR3 region has 14 residues. Germline V CDR1 and CDR2: SEHNR, FQNEAQ (reference sequence). The CDR3 reads CASSLPIDGDTQYF. The CDR3 region has the DNA TGTGCCAGCAGCTTACCAATCGACGGCGATACGCAGTATTTT. The variable domain in full, completed from reference TRBV7-9 and TRBJ2-3, reads DTGVSQNPRHKITKRGQNVTFRCDPISEHNRLYWYRQTLGQGPEFLTYFQNEAQLEKSRLLSDRFSAERPKGSFSTLEIQRTEQGDSAMYLCASSLPIDGDTQYFGPGTRLTVL.

Regarding this clonotype: This may arise from a read error, as a much more abundant clone is one base away. The rearrangement uses TRBV11-2 and TRBJ2-3; no firm D call. The germline CDR1 and CDR2 sequences are SGHAT and FQNNGV. This CDR3 region has 13 residues. Between the trimmed V and J ends, which lost 5 bases and 8 bases, there was a span of 14 bases. The DNA for the CDR3 is TGTGCCAGCAGCCCTAGGCCCGCAGGTACGCAGTATTTT. This sequence encodes CASSPRPAGTQYF.

This clonotype has a count of ten or more. This sequence joins TRBV5-1 and TRBJ2-3, with D perhaps TRBD1 or TRBD2 (5 bases each). V shed 3 bases and J shed 0 bases, with 14 bases lying between them. This CDR3 has 16 amino acids. Per the germline V gene, CDR1 is SGHRS and CDR2 is YFSETQ. CDR3 loop: CASSSIGELSTDTQYF. As DNA, the CDR3 is TGCGCCAGCAGCTCCATAGGGGAGCTAAGCACAGATACGCAGTATTTT.

This clonotype was detected only once. This may stem from a read error, because a much larger clone lies one nucleotide away. The genes are TRBV27 and TRBJ2-5; D gene unclear. V lost 3 bases and J 11 bases, leaving 13 bases between the germline ends. CDR3 length: 12 amino acids. The V gene's germline CDR1 is MNHEY and CDR2 SMNVEV (reference sequence). In DNA form, the CDR3 reads TGTGCCAGCAGTTTGAATTGGAATGAGCAGTACTTC. Translating gives CASSLNWNEQYF.